The clone carrying this T cell receptor (beta chain) was found a few times. Its antigen is currently unknown. The data are from a study of a mutant IDH1 vaccine in newly diagnosed glioma. Findings and limits, study-wide: With respect to changes in top peripheral T cell clonotypes, pseudoprogression seemed unrelated.

This CDR3 spans 17 amino acids. The V gene's germline CDR1 is LNHDA and CDR2 SQIVND (reference sequence). V lost 3 bases and J lost 0, with 17 bases in between. The method was immunoSEQ multiplex PCR; TCRdb's version includes in-frame clones alone and lacks a portion of them. This table has around 65,000 clones, about four fifths appearing once. Time point here: week 47, end of study. Each dose delivered 300 ug of mutant IDH1 20-mer peptide subcutaneously with imiquimod. The sample in question was PBMCs, obtained from a glioma patient whose treatment included an IDH1 peptide vaccine. This chain links TRBV19 with TRBJ1-1; the D is unclear. The TCR was taken from a young man with glioma. In DNA, the CDR3 is TGTGCCAGTAGTATCCTTATAGGCCAGAGACTGAACACTGAAGCTTTCTTT. It yields the protein CASSILIGQRLNTEAFF.